These T cell receptor beta chains were read from a single sample in a study of preoperative IRX-2 immunotherapy in early breast cancer. Method: immunoSEQ multiplex PCR; TCRdb's copy keeps in-frame clones and lacks some. The sample yields around 57,000 clones, approximately 93% seen once. Collection took place from a patient treated with IRX-2 immunotherapy. These receptors all come from a human donor with breast cancer. CDR3s include the opening cysteine and the closing phenylalanine or tryptophan. D genes are given only for firm matches. Clone size is shown for a subset of rows, as once, few, many or a class of expanded clone.

clone_size,j_call,v_call,d_call,cdr3_nt,cdr3_aa
once,TRBJ2-1,TRBV5-1,TRBD2,TGCGCCAGCAATTCCGGGGGGAATGAGCAGTTCTTC,CASNSGGNEQFF
.,TRBJ1-5,TRBV30,.,TGTGCCTGGAGTCCTGGGGCAGCGCCCCAGCCCCAGCATTTT,CAWSPGAAPQPQHF
.,TRBJ2-3,TRBV9,TRBD2,TGTGCCAGCAGCGTAACCCCCGGGACTAGCGAAACATTACGCACAGATACGCAGTATTTT,CASSVTPGTSETLRTDTQYF
.,TRBJ2-1,TRBV28,TRBD1,TGTGCCAGCAGTACCACCGGGACAGGGGCCTACAATGAGCAGTTCTTC,CASSTTGTGAYNEQFF
.,TRBJ2-2,TRBV30,TRBD2,TGTGCCCGGACTACTAGCGAGCACACCGGGGAGCTGTTTTTT,CARTTSEHTGELFF
.,TRBJ1-1,TRBV5-1,.,TGCGCCAGCAGCTTGGCCCGGACAGTGAACACTGAAGCTTTCTTT,CASSLARTVNTEAFF
.,TRBJ2-3,TRBV27,.,TGTGCCAGCAGTCCCCCACCGTGGAGCCTTAGGTCAGATACGCAGTATTTT,CASSPPPWSLRSDTQYF
.,TRBJ2-3,TRBV6-4,TRBD2,TGTGCCAGCAGTGACTCGAAACTTAGGACTAGCGGGAGGGGCCAGACAGATACGCAGTATTTT,CASSDSKLRTSGRGQTDTQYF
.,TRBJ2-5,TRBV6-6,TRBD2,TGTGCCGCGGAGGGTGGGCCTAGCGGGGGGGAGGAGACCCAGTACTTC,CAAEGGPSGGEETQYF
.,TRBJ2-3,TRBV7-9,.,TGTGCCAGCAGCTTCGACAGTAGCACAGATACGCAGTATTTT,CASSFDSSTDTQYF
once,TRBJ2-7,TRBV2,.,TGTGCCAGCAGCCCCCCCGGGACCTACGAGCAGTACTTC,CASSPPGTYEQYF
.,TRBJ2-2,TRBV4-2,TRBD2,TGTGCCAGCAGCCTACGACTAGCGGTCAACACCGGGGAGCTGTTTTTT,CASSLRLAVNTGELFF
.,TRBJ1-5,TRBV29-1,TRBD1,TGCAGCGTTGCGACAGGGAGACAGCCCCAGCATTTT,CSVATGRQPQHF
.,TRBJ1-1,TRBV6-5,.,TGTGCCAGCAGTTCCGCGGGACCTAGCGTGACTGAAGCTTTCTTT,CASSSAGPSVTEAFF
.,TRBJ1-5,TRBV5-1,TRBD1,TGCGCCAGCAGCGCTCAGGGGGGGAGCAATCAGCCCCAGCATTTT,CASSAQGGSNQPQHF
.,TRBJ1-5,TRBV6-1,.,TGTGCCAGCAGGGAACGGGGGAGTGGACAGCCCCAGCATTTT,CASRERGSGQPQHF
once,TRBJ1-6,TRBV6-5,.,TGTGCCAGCAGTTCCACAGGGTATTATAATTCACCCCTCCACTTT,CASSSTGYYNSPLHF
.,TRBJ2-1,TRBV10-3,TRBD2,TGTGCCATCAGTGAGTCCGGGACTAGCGGGGGCCCCTACAATGAGCAGTTCTTC,CAISESGTSGGPYNEQFF
.,TRBJ2-5,TRBV11-2,.,TGTGCCAGCAGCTCCTGGCCGGACATTCAAGAGACCCAGTACTTC,CASSSWPDIQETQYF
.,TRBJ2-7,TRBV30,TRBD1,TGTGCCTGGAGGATACCGGGACAGGAGGCCTACGAGCAGTACTTC,CAWRIPGQEAYEQYF
.,TRBJ1-4,TRBV5-6,.,TGTGCCAGCAGCCCGGCGGGCGGTAATGAAAAACTGTTTTTT,CASSPAGGNEKLFF
.,TRBJ1-4,TRBV18,.,TGTGCCAGCTCCCTCGGAGGGGCGAATGAAAAACTGTTTTTT,CASSLGGANEKLFF
.,TRBJ2-5,TRBV27,.,TGTGCCAGCAGTCCGGACCCTTCGGGGTCCCAAGAGACCCAGTACTTC,CASSPDPSGSQETQYF
.,TRBJ2-1,TRBV4-2,.,TGTGCCAGCAGCCAAGTTCAAAGTTCAGGGGACACCTACAATGAGCAGTTCTTC,CASSQVQSSGDTYNEQFF
.,TRBJ1-2,TRBV9,.,TGTGCCAGCAGCGTAGACGGTACTTCCTATGACTACACCTTC,CASSVDGTSYDYTF
.,TRBJ2-3,TRBV9,.,TGTGCCAGCAGCGTAAGTCGGTATAGCACAGATACGCAGTATTTT,CASSVSRYSTDTQYF
.,TRBJ2-5,TRBV7-3,TRBD2,TGTGCCAGCAGCCCCGGACTAGCGGGAGCTCAAGAGACCCAGTACTTC,CASSPGLAGAQETQYF
.,TRBJ2-3,TRBV4-1,TRBD2,TGCGCCAGCAGCCAACAGGACCGGGGGGGCGCAGATACGCAGTATTTT,CASSQQDRGGADTQYF
.,TRBJ2-5,TRBV28,TRBD1,TGTGCCAGCAGTTCCCCGGGACAGGGGCGGGAGACCCAGTACTTC,CASSSPGQGRETQYF
.,TRBJ2-5,TRBV4-3,.,TGCGCCAGCAGCCAAGTGGACAGAGTGGGGGAGACCCAGTACTTC,CASSQVDRVGETQYF
few,TRBJ1-1,TRBV2,.,TGTGCCAGCACCCCGAGGGGAGAAGCTTTCTTT,CASTPRGEAFF
.,TRBJ1-1,TRBV11-2,.,TGTGCCAGCAGCCCCTCCTGGGGCACTGAAGCTTTCTTT,CASSPSWGTEAFF
few,TRBJ1-5,TRBV27,.,TGTGCCAGCAGTTTATACCGGTATCAGCCCCAGCATTTT,CASSLYRYQPQHF
.,TRBJ2-3,TRBV9,.,TGTGCCAGCAGCGTACTAGGGGGGGGAACAGATACGCAGTATTTT,CASSVLGGGTDTQYF
.,TRBJ2-5,TRBV28,TRBD1,TGTGCCAGCAGTTCTGCTGGGACAGGGGGCTGGGAGACCCAGTACTTC,CASSSAGTGGWETQYF
.,TRBJ2-6,TRBV30,.,TGTGCCTGGACGGGATTTTCATCGCGGCAGACCCTCTCTGGGGCCAACGTCCTGACTTTC,CAWTGFSSRQTLSGANVLTF
.,TRBJ2-1,TRBV19,.,TGTGCCAGTAGTATTAGAGGGAGGCATTTCAATGAGCAGTTCTTC,CASSIRGRHFNEQFF
.,TRBJ1-4,TRBV7-2,TRBD1,TGTGCCAGCAGCTCCTCGGGACAGGGTAGTGAAAAACTGTTTTTT,CASSSSGQGSEKLFF
.,TRBJ1-1,TRBV27,.,TGTGCCAGCAGTTTTCGGCACAGGAACACTGAAGCTTTCTTT,CASSFRHRNTEAFF
.,TRBJ2-7,TRBV19,TRBD1,TGTGCCAGTCGGACAGGGGGCGTCGAGCAGTACTTC,CASRTGGVEQYF
.,TRBJ1-3,TRBV5-4,.,TGTGCCAGCAGCCTCAGCCCTGGAAACACCATATATTTT,CASSLSPGNTIYF
.,TRBJ2-1,TRBV28,TRBD2,TGTGCCAGCAGATTCAGCGGGGGGTGGGGTGAGCAGTTCTTC,CASRFSGGWGEQFF